Below are 28 T cell receptor beta chains sequenced from a single sample in a study of blood T cell repertoires in COVID-19. TCRdb's table, derived via immunoSEQ multiplex PCR, lists solely in-frame clones and lacks some. Of about 250,000 clones listed, approximately 85% are singletons. The sample was PBMCs or T cells enriched from blood (not recorded which). The receptors come from a woman aged 45-60 years with acute COVID-19.

V is TRBV6-4 and J is TRBJ1-1; D is uncertain. Germline V lookup: CDR1 MRHNA, CDR2 SNTAGT. Trimming took 4 bases from V and 5 from J, leaving 14 bases between them. The CDR3 extends over 14 amino acids. CDR3 bases: TGTGCCAGCAGTGTGAAGGGAGGTCAAACTGAAGCTTTCTTT. This encodes CASSVKGGQTEAFF.

V gene TRBV5-6 combines with J gene TRBJ1-1, with a tentative D call TRBD1 (6 bases). Germline V gene data show CDR1 as SGHDT and CDR2 as YYEEEE. Trimming left V 5 bases short and J 4 bases short, with 18 bases between. The CDR3 is 15 amino acids. CDR3 residues: CASSLKNREGTEAFF. The CDR3 DNA follows: TGTGCCAGCAGTCTTAAAAACAGGGAAGGCACTGAAGCTTTCTTT.

The chain carries TRBV6-4 and TRBJ1-2; TRBD1 aligns across 8 bases. Germline V gene data show CDR1 as MRHNA and CDR2 as SNTAGT. The ends lost 6 bases at V and 3 bases at J; junction bases unmatched: 6. CDR3 size: 14 residues. CDR3 bases: TGTGCCAGCAGCCGGACAGGGCACGACTATGGCTACACCTTC. This sequence encodes CASSRTGHDYGYTF.

J is TRBJ2-3 and V is TRBV14; a weak D match, TRBD1 (5 bases). The germline V gene has CDR1 SGHDN and CDR2 FVKESK. This CDR3 contains 13 residues. The V and J ends lost 3 bases and 3 bases respectively, with 7 bases between them. Here the CDR3 DNA reads TGTGCCAGCAGCCATCCAGGGACAGATACGCAGTATTTT. This gives the protein CASSHPGTDTQYF. The full variable domain, in which reference TRBV14 and TRBJ2-3 provide the parts outside the CDR3, is EAGVTQFPSHSVIEKGQTVTLRCDPISGHDNLYWYRRVMGKEIKFLLHFVKESKQDESGMPNNRFLAERTGGTYSTLKVQPAELEDSGVYFCASSHPGTDTQYFGPGTRLTVL.

This clone appeared a single time. The V and J genes are TRBV3-1 (or the pseudogene TRBV3-2) and TRBJ1-1; no clear D gene. Germline values: CDR1 LGHDT, CDR2 YNNKEL (reference sequence). V lost 1 base and J lost 4, with 16 bases in between. The CDR3 has 16 residues. This CDR3 reads CASSQVLVGVGTEAFF. The CDR3 bases are TGTGCCAGCAGCCAAGTGTTAGTCGGGGTGGGCACTGAAGCTTTCTTT.

J is TRBJ1-1 and V is TRBV7-9, with D unresolved. The CDR3 has 12 residues. Trimming took 6 bases from V and 4 from J, leaving 9 bases between them. Germline V lookup: CDR1 SEHNR, CDR2 FQNEAQ (reference sequence). CDR3: CASRYVSTEAFF. CDR3 nucleotides: TGTGCCAGCAGGTATGTTAGCACTGAAGCTTTCTTT.

This chain joins TRBV30 and TRBJ1-1; D remains ambiguous. The CDR3 has 13 amino acids. The V gene's germline CDR1 is GTSNPN and CDR2 SVGIG (reference sequence). V was shortened by 5 bases and J by 1 base, with 11 bases between the two germline ends. The CDR3 loop is CAWELRTNTEAFF. The CDR3 bases are TGTGCCTGGGAACTCCGAACGAACACTGAAGCTTTCTTT.

This chain connects TRBV23-1 to TRBJ1-4; D remains ambiguous. TRBV23-1 is recorded as an ORF, its role being uncertain. V was pared by 7 bases and J by 0 bases, with 12 bases between. This CDR3 contains 15 residues. CDR3 DNA sequence: TGCGCCAGCAAAGCGTTTTTTGCAACTAATGAAAAACTGTTTTTT. Translation: CASKAFFATNEKLFF.

Only a few counts were recorded for this clone. The genes are TRBV9 and TRBJ2-2; possible D gene TRBD2, 5 bases. The CDR3 runs to 18 residues. With 3 bases removed from V and 0 bases from J, the gap between germline ends came to 18 bases. The germline V gene encodes CDR1 SGDLS and CDR2 YYNGEE. CDR3 region: CASSAYGGLTANTGELFF. CDR3 bases: TGTGCCAGCAGCGCCTACGGCGGGCTAACCGCGAACACCGGGGAGCTGTTTTTT.

V usage is TRBV19 and J usage is TRBJ1-4; D is unclear. This CDR3 is built from 14 residues. V lost 3 bases and J lost 8, with 13 bases in between. Germline V gene data show CDR1 as LNHDA and CDR2 as SQIVND (reference sequence). Here the CDR3 reads CASSILGSSEKLFF. DNA for the CDR3: TGTGCCAGTAGTATTTTGGGCAGTTCGGAAAAACTGTTTTTT.

This chain joins TRBV19 and TRBJ1-5, with D unclear. CDR3 length: 12 amino acids. The germline CDR1 and CDR2 sequences are LNHDA and SQIVND (reference sequence). The V gene lost 5 bases and the J gene lost 7 bases, with 9 bases spanning the gap. The CDR3 region is CASSRIQQPQHF. CDR3 nucleotides: TGTGCCAGTAGTCGCATCCAGCAGCCCCAGCATTTT.

This chain joins TRBV30 and TRBJ1-3; perhaps TRBD1 as D (6 bases). The CDR3 is 15 amino acids. Trimming shortened V by 3 bases and J by 0 bases, and 12 bases separated the two germline ends. The germline CDR1 and CDR2 sequences are GTSNPN and SVGIG (reference sequence). As DNA, the CDR3 is TGTGCCTGGAGGAACAGGGCGAGCTCTGGAAACACCATATATTTT. As protein: CAWRNRASSGNTIYF. Complete variable domain (other parts from reference TRBV30 and TRBJ1-3): SQTIHQWPATLVQPVGSPLSLECTVEGTSNPNLYWYRQAAGRGLQLLFYSVGIGQISSEVPQNLSASRPQDRQFILSSKKLLLSDSGFYLCAWRNRASSGNTIYFGEGSWLTVV.

CDR3 region: CASSLNLAGQGAGNTIYF. CDR3 nucleotide sequence: TGTGCCAGCAGCTTAAATTTAGCGGGACAGGGAGCTGGAAACACCATATATTTT. The rearrangement links TRBV7-8 to TRBJ1-3; 9 positions agree with TRBD1. CDR1 is SGHVS and CDR2 is FQNEAQ in the germline V gene. This CDR3 comprises 18 residues. The trim removed 2 bases at V and 2 bases at J, leaving 10 bases unmatched.

This chain uses TRBV27 with TRBJ1-2; weak D call: TRBD1 (6 bases). This CDR3 spans 16 amino acids. Between the trimmed V and J ends, which lost 3 bases and 5 bases, there was a span of 19 bases. Germline V CDR1 and CDR2: MNHEY, SMNVEV (reference sequence). The CDR3 DNA follows: TGTGCCAGCAGTTTCGGGTGGGGCGCAGGGGCATATGGCTACACCTTC. It is translated as CASSFGWGAGAYGYTF.

The table lists this clone with a count of one. The CDR3 DNA follows: TGTGCCAGCAGCCCGGACAAAAATGAGCAGTTCTTC. Residues: CASSPDKNEQFF. The chain combines TRBV7-8 with TRBJ2-1; D might be TRBD1 (5 bases). The CDR3 length is 12 residues. The germline CDR1 and CDR2 sequences are SGHVS and FQNEAQ. V lost 5 bases and J lost 7, with 9 bases in between. Drawing the rest from reference TRBV7-8 and TRBJ2-1, the complete variable domain is GAGVSQSPRYKVAKRGQDVALRCDPISGHVSLFWYQQALGQGPEFLTYFQNEAQLDKSGLPSDRFFAERPEGSVSTLKIQRTQQEDSAVYLCASSPDKNEQFFGPGTRLTVL.

The CDR3 DNA sequence: TGTGCCAGCAGCGTAGAGGGGGTGGGAACTGAAGCTTTCTTT. Translated: CASSVEGVGTEAFF. The rearrangement joins TRBV9 to TRBJ1-1; possible D gene TRBD1, 6 bases. Trimming removed 0 bases at V and 5 bases at J, with 11 bases between. CDR3 length: 14 residues. CDR1 SGDLS and CDR2 YYNGEE come from the germline V gene.

A note on this clone: In the same sample, other DNA sequences code for this CDR3. The genes are TRBV29-1 and TRBJ1-1; D uncertain. Per the germline V gene, CDR1 is SQVTM and CDR2 is ANQGSEA. The CDR3 loop spans 12 amino acids. CDR3 sequence (DNA): TGCAGTGGAGGGTTTATGAACACTGAAGCTTTCTTT. Translating gives CSGGFMNTEAFF.

The CDR3: CATSDSKLAVIEDTQYF. In DNA, the CDR3 is TGTGCCACCAGTGATTCGAAACTAGCGGTTATAGAGGATACGCAGTATTTT. V gene TRBV24-1 combines with J gene TRBJ2-3; 8 bases map to TRBD2. The junction had 12 bases not matched to a gene; V was cut back by 2 bases and J by 6 bases. The CDR3 runs to 17 residues. Germline V CDR1 and CDR2: KGHDR, SFDVKD.

This clone was found a few times. V usage is TRBV30 and J usage is TRBJ1-4; perhaps TRBD1 as D (5 bases). V lost 0 bases to trimming and J lost 10 bases, with 12 bases between them. This CDR3 has 13 amino acids. Per germline, CDR1 GTSNPN and CDR2 SVGIG (reference sequence). CDR3 loop: CAWSVLGHGKLFF. The CDR3 DNA follows: TGTGCCTGGAGTGTTTTAGGACATGGAAAACTGTTTTTT.

The chain couples TRBV20-1 to TRBJ1-5; D gene unclear. From germline, CDR1 is DFQATT and CDR2 SNEGSKA (reference sequence). Deletions cut 6 bases from V and 2 bases from J, with 20 bases between. CDR3 length: 16 amino acids. The CDR3 region has the DNA TGCAGTGCGAGTGACTTTGGCGGTTTCGGCAATCAGCCCCAGCATTTT. The encoded protein is CSASDFGGFGNQPQHF.

The rearrangement uses TRBV4-3 and TRBJ1-2; D is unresolved. V dropped 3 bases and J dropped 8 bases, with 13 bases sitting between them. Per the germline V gene, CDR1 is LGHNA and CDR2 is YSLEER. This CDR3 spans 13 amino acids. CDR3 region: CASSHTDGLGYTF. In nucleotides, the CDR3 is TGCGCCAGCAGCCACACCGACGGGTTAGGCTACACCTTC.

The DNA of the CDR3 is TGTGCCAGCAGCGCCGGTGCGGTAGCAAACTCGGGAAAACTGTTTTTT. This encodes CASSAGAVANSGKLFF. The chain links TRBV6-6 to TRBJ1-4; D not resolved. Germline V lookup: CDR1 MNHNY, CDR2 SVGAGI (reference sequence). The V end lost 6 bases, the J end lost 10 bases, and 24 bases lay between the germline ends. There are 16 residues in the CDR3.

This sequence joins TRBV7-9 and TRBJ1-1; 9 bases align to TRBD1. J lost 4 bases, V lost 5 bases, and 8 bases had no gene match. This CDR3 spans 15 amino acids. Germline V CDR1 and CDR2: SEHNR, FQNEAQ (reference sequence). In DNA, the CDR3 is TGTGCCAGCAGCCCCAACAGGGGGCGAGGCACTGAAGCTTTCTTT. It codes for CASSPNRGRGTEAFF.

The chain combines TRBV28 with TRBJ1-1; 8 nucleotides match TRBD1. J lost 0 bases, V lost 7 bases, and 4 bases had no gene match. The CDR3 sequence is 14 residues long. Germline assignment: CDR1 MDHEN and CDR2 SYDVKM. CDR3 nucleotide sequence: TGTGCCAGCAACCGGGACAGGATGAACACTGAAGCTTTCTTT. It specifies CASNRDRMNTEAFF.

This clone was detected only once. At one end, the junction sequence differs from germline, possibly due to a read error. The V call is TRBV7-7, the J call TRBJ2-2, with 8 bases lining up with TRBD2. The CDR3 is made up of 17 amino acids. Germline values: CDR1 SSHAT, CDR2 FNYEAQ (reference sequence). The CDR3, as DNA: TGTGCTAGCAGCCAACCGGGAGGGGCCTGTCGCAACGGGGAGCTGTTTTTT. Protein: CASSQPGGACRNGELFF.

V is TRBV5-1 and J is TRBJ1-1, with a weak D call TRBD1 (6 bases). Trimming took off 4 bases at V and 3 bases at J, with 13 bases between the two ends. Germline CDR1 is SGHRS and CDR2 is YFSETQ. The CDR3 contains 14 residues. CDR3 loop: CASSEAGQHTEAFF. CDR3 nucleotide sequence: TGCGCCAGCAGCGAAGCGGGACAACACACTGAAGCTTTCTTT.

The chain combines TRBV30 with TRBJ1-2; no firm D call. The V gene's germline CDR1 is GTSNPN and CDR2 SVGIG (reference sequence). The CDR3 is 16 residues long. The V end lost 1 base, the J end lost 4 bases, and 19 bases lay between the germline ends. The CDR3 spells CAWSAALLGDFYGYTF. CDR3 bases: TGTGCCTGGAGTGCTGCCTTATTGGGAGACTTCTATGGCTACACCTTC.

The J gene is TRBJ1-5, the V gene TRBV11-2; D gene uncertain. Trimming shortened V by 10 bases and J by 1 base, and 14 bases separated the two germline ends. Germline CDR1 is SGHAT and CDR2 is FQNNGV. The CDR3 loop spans 14 amino acids. The CDR3 nucleotides are TGTGCCATCCTTAAGACGGGAAGCAATCAGCCCCAGCATTTT. Protein: CAILKTGSNQPQHF.